This T cell receptor (beta chain) was identified during a study of beta chain features in type 1 diabetes. Broader study findings: Within the patient group, naive, central memory and Treg TCRB repertoires appeared more similar to each other than within healthy donors.

This clone turned up a few times. Its specificity is unknown. The isolated RNA, all of it, was reverse transcribed, so expressed TCRB transcripts were what got sequenced. Sequencing used immunoSEQ multiplex PCR; TCRdb keeps in-frame clones, though not all of them. The sample contains 200,000 to 250,000 clones, about 10% of which appear only once. CD4+ naive, central memory, regulatory and stem cell-like memory subsets were isolated by sorting on CD45RO/CCR7/CD25/CD127/CD95/CD27. CDR3 length: 16 amino acids. The germline CDR1 and CDR2 sequences are MNHNY and SVGAGI (reference sequence). Trimming left V 0 bases short and J 0 bases short, with 11 bases between.

The rearrangement joins TRBV6-6 to TRBJ1-2; possible D gene TRBD1, 6 bases. The clonotype was recovered from a woman between 18 and 30 years old in good health. Sequenced input: naive CD4+ T cells from blood. In DNA form, the CDR3 reads TGTGCCAGCAGTTACTCGACACAGGGAGCTAACTATGGCTACACCTTC. The encoded protein is CASSYSTQGANYGYTF.